Each of the 26 T cell receptor beta chains below was sequenced from the same sample in a study of blood T cell repertoires in COVID-19. Some clones are missing from TCRdb's copy, which holds only in-frame ones; the method was immunoSEQ multiplex PCR. The sample holds under 200,000 clones, approximately 81% seen once. The sequencing input was PBMCs or T cells enriched from blood (not recorded which). The receptors shown here come from a man aged 60 to 75 who had recovered from COVID-19.

The chain combines TRBV3-1 (or the pseudogene TRBV3-2) with TRBJ1-1; no firm D call. Trimming stripped 2 bases from V and 7 bases from J, with 5 bases between. Germline V CDR1 and CDR2: LGHDT, YNNKEL (reference sequence). The length of the CDR3 is 11 residues. The CDR3 DNA is TGTGCCAGCAGCCAAAGGAGTGAAGCTTTCTTT. Its protein is CASSQRSEAFF.

The chain employs TRBV30 and TRBJ1-2; D ambiguous. The germline V and J ends were trimmed by 2 bases and 7 bases, with 14 bases remaining between them. The CDR3 is 13 amino acids. Germline CDR1 GTSNPN, CDR2 SVGIG (reference sequence). This CDR3 reads CAWSLTSNGGYTF. CDR3 in DNA: TGTGCCTGGAGTTTAACATCAAATGGTGGCTACACCTTC.

The chain carries TRBV19 and TRBJ2-2, with D perhaps TRBD2 (6 bases). CDR3 length: 13 amino acids. Germline CDR1 LNHDA, CDR2 SQIVND (reference sequence). Trimming took off 6 bases at V and 6 bases at J, with 11 bases between the two ends. CDR3 DNA: TGTGCCAGTAGCGGGAGTCTCGCCGGGGAGCTGTTTTTT. Translating it yields CASSGSLAGELFF. Drawing the rest from reference TRBV19 and TRBJ2-2, the complete variable domain is DGGITQSPKYLFRKEGQNVTLSCEQNLNHDAMYWYRQDPGQGLRLIYYSQIVNDFQKGDIAEGYSVSREKKESFPLTVTSAQKNPTAFYLCASSGSLAGELFFGEGSRLTVL.

The chain employs TRBV7-3 and TRBJ2-3; possible D gene TRBD2, 5 bases. V was cut by 5 bases and J by 0 bases, with 12 bases left in between. The V gene's germline CDR1 is SGHTA and CDR2 FQGTGA. This CDR3 is built from 15 residues. The CDR3 loop reads CASSTGGTSTDTQYF. As DNA, the CDR3 is TGTGCCAGCAGCACCGGAGGTACTAGCACAGATACGCAGTATTTT.

V is TRBV10-3 and J is TRBJ2-7; 9 bases align to TRBD1. Germline assignment: CDR1 ENHRY and CDR2 SYGVKD. The CDR3 runs to 16 residues. V lost 2 bases and J lost 3; bases outside the gene matches: 8. The CDR3 here is CAISEGQGQGFYEQYF. CDR3 sequence (DNA): TGTGCCATCAGTGAGGGTCAGGGACAGGGATTCTACGAGCAGTACTTC.

This clone was counted once. V and J are TRBV21-1 and TRBJ2-2; the table's D gene call, TRBD1, was not cross checked with the DNA. TRBV21-1 is noted as a pseudogene. The CDR3 runs to 15 residues. CDR3 amino acids: CASSKNRGLTGELFF. In DNA form, the CDR3 reads TGTGCCAGCAGCAAAAACAGGGGGCTAACCGGGGAGCTGTTTTTT.

The genes are TRBV5-1 and TRBJ1-1; no clear D gene. V was clipped by 0 bases and J by 1 base, with 10 bases between them. The CDR3 runs 15 residues. The V gene's germline CDR1 is SGHRS and CDR2 YFSETQ. CDR3 amino acids: CASSLGRLQNTEAFF. The CDR3 coding sequence is TGCGCCAGCAGCTTGGGGCGGCTCCAGAACACTGAAGCTTTCTTT.

The J gene is TRBJ1-2, the V gene TRBV3-1 (or the pseudogene TRBV3-2); D ambiguous. Germline V gene lookup returns CDR1 LGHDT and CDR2 YNNKEL (reference sequence). V lost 4 bases and J lost 10, with 13 bases in between. The CDR3 is 12 residues long. CDR3 sequence (DNA): TGTGCCAGCAGCCTTATGACATCATTCTACACCTTC. Translated: CASSLMTSFYTF.

The genes are TRBV7-2 and TRBJ1-2; a weak D match, TRBD1 (6 bases). The V gene lost 6 bases and the J gene lost 4 bases, with 15 bases spanning the gap. This CDR3 contains 14 residues. Germline V gives CDR1 SGHTA, CDR2 FQGNSA. Here the CDR3 reads CASRSTGRTYGYTF. CDR3 nucleotide sequence: TGTGCCAGCAGATCAACAGGGAGAACCTATGGCTACACCTTC.

V usage is TRBV19 and J usage is TRBJ2-3; 7 bases fit TRBD1. With 3 bases clipped from V and 3 bases from J, the junction kept 9 bases outside the gene matches. Germline V gene lookup returns CDR1 LNHDA and CDR2 SQIVND (reference sequence). CDR3 length: 16 residues. This CDR3 is CASSIWADRATDTQYF. CDR3 sequence (DNA): TGTGCCAGTAGTATTTGGGCCGACAGGGCTACAGATACGCAGTATTTT.

The V and J genes are TRBV2 and TRBJ2-5; TRBD1 aligns across 8 bases. This CDR3 region has 14 residues. V shed 4 bases, J shed 5 bases, and the junction held 6 bases outside the gene matches. Looked up from germline, CDR1 is SNHLY and CDR2 is FYNNEI. CDR3 DNA sequence: TGTGCCAGCAGTGGAGACAGGGGCATGGAGACCCAGTACTTC. It codes for CASSGDRGMETQYF.

This chain connects TRBV5-1 to TRBJ1-4, with 7 bases fitting TRBD1. The V segment lost 4 bases and the J segment 7 bases; nucleotides outside the gene matches: 7. Per germline, CDR1 SGHRS and CDR2 YFSETQ. The CDR3 has 14 amino acids. DNA for the CDR3: TGCGCCAGCAGCCTGGGACAGCGGGGTGAAAAACTGTTTTTT. It translates to CASSLGQRGEKLFF.

The CDR3 spells CAISADRGSGANVLTF. CDR3 sequence (DNA): TGTGCCATCAGTGCTGACAGGGGATCTGGGGCCAACGTCCTGACTTTC. V usage is TRBV10-3 and J usage is TRBJ2-6, with 8 positions matching TRBD1. This CDR3 comprises 16 residues. Germline trimming cut 4 bases from V and 1 base from J; bases unmatched to any gene: 3. Germline CDR1 and CDR2: ENHRY and SYGVKD.

The V and J genes are TRBV9 and TRBJ2-3; 10 nucleotides line up with TRBD2. Trimming took 2 bases from V and 1 from J; bases not matched to a gene: 7. The CDR3 is made up of 17 amino acids. Germline V lookup: CDR1 SGDLS, CDR2 YYNGEE. The CDR3 sequence: CASSVIPGTSGTDTQYF. DNA of the CDR3: TGTGCCAGCAGCGTTATCCCAGGGACTAGCGGCACAGATACGCAGTATTTT.

The rearrangement uses TRBV3-1 (or the pseudogene TRBV3-2) and TRBJ2-5; a weak D match, TRBD2 (5 bases). V lost 1 base and J 2 bases, leaving 11 bases between the germline ends. CDR3 size: 15 residues. CDR1 is LGHDT, CDR2 YNNKEL, per germline (reference sequence). CDR3 protein: CASSQGLGGQETQYF. CDR3 nucleotides: TGTGCCAGCAGCCAAGGGTTAGGCGGGCAAGAGACCCAGTACTTC.

The V and J genes are TRBV7-3 and TRBJ2-1, with 9 bases matching TRBD2. This CDR3 is built from 15 residues. CDR1 and CDR2 from the germline V gene are SGHTA and FQGTGA. V was pared by 5 bases and J by 7 bases, with 9 bases of the junction left unmatched. CDR3 sequence: CASSPSGLARNEQFF. CDR3 DNA sequence: TGTGCCAGCAGCCCTTCGGGACTAGCCCGAAATGAGCAGTTCTTC.

The chain joins TRBV5-1 to TRBJ2-1; D uncertain. The V gene lost 1 base and the J gene lost 8 bases, with 13 bases spanning the gap. CDR1 SGHRS and CDR2 YFSETQ come from the germline V gene. The length of the CDR3 is 14 residues. CDR3 loop: CASSLFSQSDEQFF. Here the CDR3 DNA reads TGCGCCAGCAGCTTGTTCTCCCAGTCTGATGAGCAGTTCTTC.

The chain carries TRBV6-5 and TRBJ1-1; no clear D. V was cut by 2 bases and J by 6 bases, with 13 bases left in between. Germline V lookup: CDR1 MNHEY, CDR2 SVGAGI. This CDR3 has 14 amino acids. CDR3 coding DNA: TGTGCCAGCAGTTACGTTGGGCATTCGGCTGAAGCTTTCTTT. The encoded protein is CASSYVGHSAEAFF.

The chain has TRBV7-3 and TRBJ2-2; 9 nucleotides line up with TRBD1. There are 14 residues in the CDR3. The trim removed 7 bases at V and 7 bases at J, leaving 7 bases unmatched. Looked up from germline, CDR1 is SGHTA and CDR2 is FQGTGA. For the CDR3, the DNA is TGTGCCAGCACCAGGACAGGGGAGGACGGGGAGCTGTTTTTT. Protein product: CASTRTGEDGELFF.

The CDR3, as DNA: TGTGCCAGCTCACCGGGACAGCTCTACGAGCAGTACTTC. Translated, it gives CASSPGQLYEQYF. The chain uses TRBV18 and TRBJ2-7, with TRBD1 matching 7 bases. Germline-derived CDR1 and CDR2 are KGHSH and LQKENI. The J segment lost 3 bases and the V segment lost 3 bases, leaving 2 bases of the junction unmatched. The CDR3 runs to 13 residues.

V usage is TRBV5-1 and J usage is TRBJ1-4; 12 bases are a match to TRBD1. V was pared by 0 bases and J by 5 bases, with 2 bases of the junction left unmatched. Germline CDR1 SGHRS, CDR2 YFSETQ. The CDR3 is 16 residues long. The CDR3 is CASSLGDRGRNEKLFF. CDR3 nucleotides: TGCGCCAGCAGCTTGGGGGACAGGGGGCGCAATGAAAAACTGTTTTTT. Combining the CDR3 with reference TRBV5-1 and TRBJ1-4 gives the whole variable domain KAGVTQTPRYLIKTRGQQVTLSCSPISGHRSVSWYQQTPGQGLQFLFEYFSETQRNKGNFPGRFSGRQFSNSRSEMNVSTLELGDSALYLCASSLGDRGRNEKLFFGSGTQLSVL.

In regard to this clone: The germline gene is not matched at one end of the junction; a read error may be the cause. The CDR3 loop is CASSESGRENEQFF. The CDR3 DNA is TGTGCTAGCAGCGAAAGCGGGAGGGAAAATGAGCAGTTCTTC. This rearrangement joins TRBV7-7 to TRBJ2-1; 10 nucleotides agree with TRBD2. This CDR3 has 14 residues. CDR1 SSHAT and CDR2 FNYEAQ come from the germline V gene (reference sequence).

The chain recombines TRBV28 with TRBJ1-4; possibly TRBD1 for D (6 bases). Germline V gives CDR1 MDHEN, CDR2 SYDVKM. V lost 4 bases and J lost 8, with 23 bases in between. The CDR3 extends over 17 amino acids. The CDR3 protein is CASSSLLTQGVREKLFF. The CDR3 DNA reads as TGTGCCAGCAGTTCCCTACTAACACAGGGAGTGAGGGAAAAACTGTTTTTT.

The chain employs TRBV13 and TRBJ2-3, with D possibly matching TRBD2 (6 bases). The V end lost 1 base, the J end lost 2 bases, and 16 bases lay between the germline ends. Germline V gene sequence: CDR1 PRHDT, CDR2 FYEKMQ (reference sequence). The CDR3 runs to 17 residues. This CDR3 reads CASSLEGALADTDTQYF. CDR3 coding DNA: TGTGCCAGCAGCTTAGAAGGTGCACTAGCAGACACAGATACGCAGTATTTT.

A single count supports this clone. V usage is TRBV2 and J usage is TRBJ1-1, with D possibly matching TRBD1 (6 bases). The CDR3 is made up of 14 amino acids. The germline CDR1 and CDR2 sequences are SNHLY and FYNNEI. Between the trimmed V and J ends, which lost 3 bases and 2 bases, there was a span of 10 bases. This CDR3 is CASSDARGNTEAFF. The CDR3 coding sequence is TGTGCCAGCAGTGATGCCAGGGGAAACACTGAAGCTTTCTTT.

The chain is built from TRBV28 and TRBJ2-1; 8 nucleotides align to TRBD2. J gave up 6 bases and V 3 bases, and 4 bases lay outside the gene matches. This CDR3 has 14 residues. Germline CDR1 MDHEN, CDR2 SYDVKM. In DNA form, the CDR3 reads TGTGCCAGCAGTTTCCAGCGGGAGATCAATGAGCAGTTCTTC. Protein: CASSFQREINEQFF.